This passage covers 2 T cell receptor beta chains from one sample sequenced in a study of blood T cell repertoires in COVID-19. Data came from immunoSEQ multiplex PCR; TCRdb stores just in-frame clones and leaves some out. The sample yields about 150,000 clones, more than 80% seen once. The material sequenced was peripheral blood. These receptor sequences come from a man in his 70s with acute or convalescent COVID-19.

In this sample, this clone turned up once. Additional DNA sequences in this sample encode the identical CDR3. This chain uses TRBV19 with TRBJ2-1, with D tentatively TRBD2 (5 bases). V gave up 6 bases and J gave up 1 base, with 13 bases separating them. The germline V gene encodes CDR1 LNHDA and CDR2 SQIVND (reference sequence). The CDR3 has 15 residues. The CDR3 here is CASSPTRGSYNEQFF. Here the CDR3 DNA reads TGTGCCAGTAGCCCCACTAGAGGTTCCTACAATGAGCAGTTCTTC.

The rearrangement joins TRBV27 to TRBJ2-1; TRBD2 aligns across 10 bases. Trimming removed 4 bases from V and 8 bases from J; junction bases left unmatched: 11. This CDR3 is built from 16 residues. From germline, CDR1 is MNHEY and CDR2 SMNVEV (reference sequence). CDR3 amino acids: CASSSNIASGSHEQFF. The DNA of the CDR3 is TGTGCCAGCAGTTCAAATATAGCTAGCGGGAGCCATGAGCAGTTCTTC.